Here is one T cell receptor beta chain with its context. The antigen is unknown. This sample is drawn from a study of T cells in localized non-small cell lung cancer. V shed 5 bases, J shed 4 bases, and the junction held 7 bases outside the gene matches. Germline-derived CDR1 and CDR2 are LNHDA and SQIVND (reference sequence). The CDR3 is 15 residues long. General study results and limits: A median roughly 50 of the top 100 tumor clones appeared in adjacent lung. A denser population of T cells in blood accompanied longer overall survival. Tumor trailed uninvolved adjacent lung in T cell clonality, which peaked there. Heterogeneity stays possible, as sequencing covered only one tumor region.

Repertoires were generated with immunoSEQ multiplex PCR, while TCRdb's copy carries only in-frame clones and drops some. The sample has 5,400 or so clones; 85% are singletons. The specimen comprised PBMCs, sampled before any cancer treatment. This clonotype originated in a woman between 40 and 69 years old with stage II lung adenocarcinoma. The V call is TRBV19, the J call TRBJ1-4; 7 nucleotides match TRBD1. The CDR3, as DNA: TGTGCCAGTAGTGATACAGGGGTGGTTAATGAAAAACTGTTTTTT. It yields the protein CASSDTGVVNEKLFF. Combining the CDR3 with reference TRBV19 and TRBJ1-4 gives the whole variable domain DGGITQSPKYLFRKEGQNVTLSCEQNLNHDAMYWYRQDPGQGLRLIYYSQIVNDFQKGDIAEGYSVSREKKESFPLTVTSAQKNPTAFYLCASSDTGVVNEKLFFGSGTQLSVL.